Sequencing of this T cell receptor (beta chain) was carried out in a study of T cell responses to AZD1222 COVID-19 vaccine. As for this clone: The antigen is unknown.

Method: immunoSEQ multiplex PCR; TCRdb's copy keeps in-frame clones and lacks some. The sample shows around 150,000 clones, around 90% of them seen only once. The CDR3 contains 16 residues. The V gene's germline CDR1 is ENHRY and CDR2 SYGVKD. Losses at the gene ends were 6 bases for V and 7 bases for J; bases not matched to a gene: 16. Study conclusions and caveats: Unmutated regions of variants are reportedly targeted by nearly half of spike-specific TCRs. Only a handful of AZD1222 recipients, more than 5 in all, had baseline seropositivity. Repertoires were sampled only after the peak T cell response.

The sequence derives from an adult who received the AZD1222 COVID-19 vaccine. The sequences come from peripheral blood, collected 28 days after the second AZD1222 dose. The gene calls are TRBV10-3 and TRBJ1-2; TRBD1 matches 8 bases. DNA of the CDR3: TGTGCCATCAGCACCCGGGGGACAGGCGAAATGGGTGGCTACACCTTC. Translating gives CAISTRGTGEMGGYTF.